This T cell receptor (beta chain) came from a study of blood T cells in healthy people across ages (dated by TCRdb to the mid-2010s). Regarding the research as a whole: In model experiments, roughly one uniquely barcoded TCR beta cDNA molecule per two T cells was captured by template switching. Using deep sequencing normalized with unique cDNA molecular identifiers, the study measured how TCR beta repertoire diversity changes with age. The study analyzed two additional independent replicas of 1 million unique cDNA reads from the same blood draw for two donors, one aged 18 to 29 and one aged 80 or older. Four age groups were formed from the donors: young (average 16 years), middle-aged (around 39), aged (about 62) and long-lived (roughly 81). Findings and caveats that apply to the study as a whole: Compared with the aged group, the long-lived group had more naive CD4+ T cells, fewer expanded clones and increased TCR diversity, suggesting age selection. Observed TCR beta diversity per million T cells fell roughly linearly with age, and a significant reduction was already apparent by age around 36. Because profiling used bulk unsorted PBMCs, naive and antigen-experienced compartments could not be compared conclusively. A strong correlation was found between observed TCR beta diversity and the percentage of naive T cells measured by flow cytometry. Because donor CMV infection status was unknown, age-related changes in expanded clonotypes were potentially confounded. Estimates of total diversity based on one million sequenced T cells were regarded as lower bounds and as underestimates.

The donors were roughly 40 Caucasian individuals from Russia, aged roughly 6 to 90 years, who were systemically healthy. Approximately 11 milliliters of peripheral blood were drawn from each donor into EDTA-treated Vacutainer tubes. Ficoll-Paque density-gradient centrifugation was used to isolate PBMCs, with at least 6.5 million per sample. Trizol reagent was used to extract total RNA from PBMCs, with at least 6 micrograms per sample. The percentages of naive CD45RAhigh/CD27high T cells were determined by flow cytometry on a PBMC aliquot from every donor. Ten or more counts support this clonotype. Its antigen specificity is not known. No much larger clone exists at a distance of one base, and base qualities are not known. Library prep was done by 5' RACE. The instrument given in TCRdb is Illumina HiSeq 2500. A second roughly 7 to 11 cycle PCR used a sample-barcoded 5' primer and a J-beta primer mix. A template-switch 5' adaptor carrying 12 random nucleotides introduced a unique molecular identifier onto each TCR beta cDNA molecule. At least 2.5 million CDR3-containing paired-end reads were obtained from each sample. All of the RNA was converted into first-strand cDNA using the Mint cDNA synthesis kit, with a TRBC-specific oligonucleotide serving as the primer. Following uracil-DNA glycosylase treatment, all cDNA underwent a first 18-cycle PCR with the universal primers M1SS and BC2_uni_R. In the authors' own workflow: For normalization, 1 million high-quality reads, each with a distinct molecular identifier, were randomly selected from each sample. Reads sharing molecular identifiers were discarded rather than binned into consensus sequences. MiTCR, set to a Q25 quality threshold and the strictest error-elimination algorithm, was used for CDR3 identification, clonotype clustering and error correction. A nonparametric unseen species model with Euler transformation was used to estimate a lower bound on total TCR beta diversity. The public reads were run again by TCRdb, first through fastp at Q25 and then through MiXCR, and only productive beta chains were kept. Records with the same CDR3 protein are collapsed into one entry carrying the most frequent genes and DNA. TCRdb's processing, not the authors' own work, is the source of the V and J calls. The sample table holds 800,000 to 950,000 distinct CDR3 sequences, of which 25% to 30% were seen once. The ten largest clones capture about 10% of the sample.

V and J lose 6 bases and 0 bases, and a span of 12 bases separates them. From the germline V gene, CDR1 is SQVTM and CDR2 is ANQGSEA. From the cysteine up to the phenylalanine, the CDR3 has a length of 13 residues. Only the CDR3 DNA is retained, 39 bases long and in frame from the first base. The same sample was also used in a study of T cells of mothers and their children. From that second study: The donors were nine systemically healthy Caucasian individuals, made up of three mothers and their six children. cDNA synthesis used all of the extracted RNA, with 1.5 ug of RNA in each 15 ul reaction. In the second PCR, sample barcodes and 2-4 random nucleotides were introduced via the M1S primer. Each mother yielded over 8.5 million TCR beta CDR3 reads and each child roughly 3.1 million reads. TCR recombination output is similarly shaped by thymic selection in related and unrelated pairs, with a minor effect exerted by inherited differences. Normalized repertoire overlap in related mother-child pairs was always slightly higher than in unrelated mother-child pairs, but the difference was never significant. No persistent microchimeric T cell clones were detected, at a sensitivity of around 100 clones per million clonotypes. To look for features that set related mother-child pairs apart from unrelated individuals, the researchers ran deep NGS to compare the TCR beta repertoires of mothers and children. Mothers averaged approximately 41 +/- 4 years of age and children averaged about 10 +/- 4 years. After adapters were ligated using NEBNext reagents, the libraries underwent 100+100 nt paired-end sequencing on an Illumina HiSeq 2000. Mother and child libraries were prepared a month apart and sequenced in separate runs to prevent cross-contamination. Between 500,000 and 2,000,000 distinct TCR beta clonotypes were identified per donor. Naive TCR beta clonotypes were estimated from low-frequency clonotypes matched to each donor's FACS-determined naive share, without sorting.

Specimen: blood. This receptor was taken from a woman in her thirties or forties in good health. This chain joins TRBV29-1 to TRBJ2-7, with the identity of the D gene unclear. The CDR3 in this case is CSVAHDLSYEQYF. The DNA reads TGCAGCGTCGCCCACGATCTCTCCTACGAGCAGTACTTC.